This T cell receptor beta chain was obtained from a study of blood T cells in healthy people across ages. Study as a whole: Template switching retrieved approximately one barcoded beta molecule for each two T cells.

Regarding this clonotype: Antigen specificity is unknown.

General study points: PBMCs were not sorted, which prevented a conclusive comparison of naive versus antigen-experienced cells. Aged donors had fewer naive CD4+ cells and lower diversity than long-lived donors.

Primers used in a second PCR of about 6 to 11 cycles were a sample-barcoded 5' primer and a J-beta primer mix. A template-switch adaptor that had 12 random nucleotides put a tag on each cDNA molecule. TCRdb independently ran MiXCR on the 5' RACE reads; one entry per CDR3 protein. Of around 800,000 distinct CDR3 sequences listed, about half are singletons. Germline CDR1 is DFQATT and CDR2 is SNEGSKA (reference sequence). The CDR3 length is 16 residues. Unmatched junction bases numbered 9, after V lost 5 bases and J lost 2 bases. The TCR was taken from an older man in good health. The chain recombines TRBV20-1 with TRBJ1-4; the match to TRBD1 covers 9 bases. The sequencing sample was made of blood. The CDR3 region is CSARGGQGLTNEKLFF. The CDR3 DNA is TGCAGTGCTCGCGGGGGACAGGGTCTGACTAATGAAAAACTGTTTTTT.